This TCR beta chain is from a study of T cell responses to AZD1222 COVID-19 vaccine. Findings and limits, study-wide: The donor cohort was predominantly white British with a female majority, and clonal diversity may have been underestimated. Unmutated variant regions are reportedly the target of nearly half of TCRs that are spike-specific. Baseline antibody screening turned up just six or seven seropositive AZD1222 recipients.

Concerning this clone: Its antigen is still unknown.

This CDR3 has 14 residues. Germline CDR1 reads SGHTA; CDR2 reads FQGNSA. V shed 6 bases and J shed 2 bases, with 13 bases lying between them. The repertoire was sequenced with immunoSEQ multiplex PCR; TCRdb's copy has only in-frame clones and lacks some. There are about 110,000 clones in the sample; about 87% occur only once, and 4.4% lies in the top ten. This clonotype was obtained from an adult who received the AZD1222 COVID-19 vaccine. The sample was peripheral blood, taken 28 days after the second AZD1222 dose. This chain links TRBV7-2 with TRBJ2-5, with D perhaps matching TRBD1 (5 bases). CDR3 nucleotide sequence: TGTGCCAGCAGGAAGCGACCAGGGCAAGAGACCCAGTACTTC. It translates to CASRKRPGQETQYF.